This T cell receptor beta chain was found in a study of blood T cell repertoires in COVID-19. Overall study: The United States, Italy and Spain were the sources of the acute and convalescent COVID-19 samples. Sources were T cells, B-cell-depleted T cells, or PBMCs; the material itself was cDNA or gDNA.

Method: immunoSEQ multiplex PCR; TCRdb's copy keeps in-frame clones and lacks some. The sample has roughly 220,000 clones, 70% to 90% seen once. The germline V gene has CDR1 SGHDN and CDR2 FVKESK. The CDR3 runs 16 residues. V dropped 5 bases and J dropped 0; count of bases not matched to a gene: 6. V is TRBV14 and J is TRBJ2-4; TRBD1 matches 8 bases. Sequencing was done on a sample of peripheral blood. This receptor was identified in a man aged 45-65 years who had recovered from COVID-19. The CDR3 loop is CASSSRGPLAKNIQYF. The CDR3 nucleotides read TGTGCCAGCAGCTCCAGGGGGCCCCTAGCCAAAAACATTCAGTACTTC.